The 8 T cell receptor beta chains given below trace back to one sample, sequenced in a study of blood T cells in healthy people across ages. Primed by a sample-barcoded 5' primer and a J-beta primer mix, a second PCR proceeded for 7 to 11 cycles. TCRdb called the 5' RACE reads again in MiXCR, with one record for every CDR3 protein. This sample has 1.8 million or so distinct CDR3 sequences, with approximately 39% found just once. Material: blood. The receptors here all came from a human donor in good health.

The chain combines TRBV7-2 with TRBJ2-4, with 10 bases matching TRBD1. The CDR3 sequence is 17 residues long. Germline trimming cut 4 bases from V and 6 bases from J; bases unmatched to any gene: 12. Germline loops: CDR1 SGHTA, CDR2 FQGNSA. CDR3 loop: CASSSQTGGSIGNIQYF. The CDR3 region has the DNA TGTGCCAGCAGCTCCCAGACAGGGGGCTCAATAGGAAACATTCAGTACTTC.

The chain is built from TRBV18 and TRBJ2-1; D not resolved. The V and J ends lost 5 bases and 6 bases respectively, with 14 bases between them. The CDR3 is made up of 14 amino acids. CDR1 is KGHSH and CDR2 is LQKENI in the germline V gene. The CDR3 protein is CASSEAGPINEQFF. CDR3 DNA sequence: TGTGCCAGCTCAGAAGCAGGACCTATCAATGAGCAGTTCTTC.

This sequence joins TRBV12-3 or TRBV12-4 and TRBJ2-1; unclear D gene. This CDR3 spans 17 amino acids. Trimming pared 3 bases from V and 1 base from J, leaving 16 bases between. This chain's CDR3 is CASSFPPSHASYNEQFF. The CDR3 nucleotides read TGTGCCAGCAGTTTCCCTCCCAGCCACGCATCCTACAATGAGCAGTTCTTC.

J is TRBJ2-4 and V is TRBV7-8; D is unresolved. Matching the DNA end better, TRBJ2-5 makes the J call doubtful. Germline CDR1 SGHVS, CDR2 FQNEAQ. The CDR3 sequence is 16 residues long. This chain's CDR3 is CASSLWSALGLETQYF. In nucleotides, the CDR3 is TGTGCCAGCAGCTTGTGGTCAGCGCTAGGTTTAGAGACCCAGTACTTC.

In its sample, this clonotype was seen a few times. The chain combines TRBV6-2 or TRBV6-3 with TRBJ1-2; D remains unclear. V gave up 6 bases and J gave up 4 bases, with 9 bases separating them. Germline CDR1 MNHEY, CDR2 SVGEGT. CDR3 length: 12 residues. Here the CDR3 DNA reads TGTGCCAGCAGATCCTACCTCTATGGCTACACCTTC. Its protein product is CASRSYLYGYTF.

In this sample, this clonotype turned up a few times. The chain joins TRBV29-1 to TRBJ1-2; the match to TRBD1 covers 12 bases. CDR3 size: 13 residues. The ends lost 6 bases at V and 8 bases at J; junction bases unmatched: 7. Germline assignment: CDR1 SQVTM and CDR2 ANQGSEA. The CDR3 DNA is TGCAGCGTAGCCGGGACAGGGGGCAGCGGCTACACCTTC. Protein: CSVAGTGGSGYTF. The whole variable domain, filled in from reference TRBV29-1 and TRBJ1-2, reads SAVISQKPSRDICQRGTSLTIQCQVDSQVTMMFWYRQQPGQSLTLIATANQGSEATYESGFVIDKFPISRPNLTFSTLTVSNMSPEDSSIYLCSVAGTGGSGYTFGSGTRLTVV.

This clonotype was recorded only once. V and J are TRBV7-8 and TRBJ2-1, with D tentatively TRBD2 (5 bases). CDR3 length equals 19 residues. CDR1 is SGHVS and CDR2 is FQNEAQ in the germline V gene. The V end was cut by 2 bases, the J end by 7 bases, with 27 bases between. In DNA, the CDR3 is TGTGCCAGCAGCTTAAACAACGGGGTATTGGGTCAACCACGGAATGAGCAGTTCTTC. This gives the protein CASSLNNGVLGQPRNEQFF.

The rearrangement uses TRBV9 and TRBJ2-1, with no clear D. This CDR3 contains 13 residues. V shed 2 bases and J shed 5 bases, with 8 bases lying between them. Germline CDR1 reads SGDLS; CDR2 reads YYNGEE. In DNA form, the CDR3 reads TGTGCCAGCAGCGTCGTCTCGAACAATGAGCAGTTCTTC. Its protein product is CASSVVSNNEQFF.